The clone carrying this TCR beta chain showed up just once. TCRdb keeps only in-frame clones here, not all; method: immunoSEQ multiplex PCR. The table lists about 220,000 clones, roughly 94% of them singletons. This sample is part of a study of control samples from healthy donors and cancer patients. Per germline, CDR1 LNHDA and CDR2 SQIVND (reference sequence). CDR3 length: 14 residues. With V trimmed by 7 bases and J by 4 bases, 2 bases remained unmatched. The chain recombines TRBV19 with TRBJ2-5; 14 positions agree with TRBD2. The source material was blood. The origin of this receptor is a man aged 50 to 59 in good health. The CDR3 DNA sequence: TGTGCCAGTAAGGGACTAGCGGGGGTAGAGACCCAGTACTTC. Encoded protein: CASKGLAGVETQYF.